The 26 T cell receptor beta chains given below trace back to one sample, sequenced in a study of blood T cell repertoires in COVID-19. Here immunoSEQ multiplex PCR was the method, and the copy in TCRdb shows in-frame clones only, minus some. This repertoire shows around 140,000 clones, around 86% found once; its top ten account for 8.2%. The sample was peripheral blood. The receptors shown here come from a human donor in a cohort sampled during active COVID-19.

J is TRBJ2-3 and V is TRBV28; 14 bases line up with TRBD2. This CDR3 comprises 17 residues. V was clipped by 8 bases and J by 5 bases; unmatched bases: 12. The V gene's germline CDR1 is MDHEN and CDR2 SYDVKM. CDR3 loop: CASPPPGLAGVIDTQYF. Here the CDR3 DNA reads TGTGCCAGCCCCCCCCCGGGACTAGCGGGAGTTATAGATACGCAGTATTTT.

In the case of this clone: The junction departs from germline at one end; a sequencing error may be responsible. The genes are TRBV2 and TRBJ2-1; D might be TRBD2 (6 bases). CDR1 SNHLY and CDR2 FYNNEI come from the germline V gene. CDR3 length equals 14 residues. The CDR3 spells CAISGRGIHNEQFF. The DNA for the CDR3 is TGTGCCATCAGTGGTCGCGGGATCCACAATGAGCAGTTCTTC.

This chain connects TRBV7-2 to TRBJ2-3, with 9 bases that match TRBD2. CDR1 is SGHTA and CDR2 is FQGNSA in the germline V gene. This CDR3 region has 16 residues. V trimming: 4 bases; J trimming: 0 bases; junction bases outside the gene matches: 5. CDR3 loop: CASSSGTSRSTDTQYF. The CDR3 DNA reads TGTGCCAGCAGCTCCGGGACTAGCAGAAGCACAGATACGCAGTATTTT.

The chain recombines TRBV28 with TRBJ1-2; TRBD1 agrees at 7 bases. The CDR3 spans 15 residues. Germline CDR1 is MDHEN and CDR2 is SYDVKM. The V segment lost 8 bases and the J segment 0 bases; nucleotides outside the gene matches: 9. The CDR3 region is CASATEGAANYGYTF. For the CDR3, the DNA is TGTGCCAGCGCTACGGAGGGGGCCGCTAACTATGGCTACACCTTC.

CDR3 loop: CASSLAPSGEYEQYF. The CDR3 DNA follows: TGTGCCAGCAGCTTAGCGCCTAGCGGGGAATACGAGCAGTACTTC. This chain connects TRBV7-8 to TRBJ2-7; 9 bases map to TRBD2. The J segment lost 4 bases and the V segment lost 0 bases, leaving 4 bases of the junction unmatched. From germline, CDR1 is SGHVS and CDR2 FQNEAQ. The length of the CDR3 is 15 residues.

The DNA for the CDR3 is TGTGCCAGCAGCGAAGGGACAGGGGTATATGGCTACACCTTC. As protein: CASSEGTGVYGYTF. The chain employs TRBV7-2 and TRBJ1-2; 10 nucleotides agree with TRBD1. J was trimmed by 5 bases and V by 5 bases; bases with no gene match: 5. Germline V lookup: CDR1 SGHTA, CDR2 FQGNSA. The CDR3 runs 14 residues.

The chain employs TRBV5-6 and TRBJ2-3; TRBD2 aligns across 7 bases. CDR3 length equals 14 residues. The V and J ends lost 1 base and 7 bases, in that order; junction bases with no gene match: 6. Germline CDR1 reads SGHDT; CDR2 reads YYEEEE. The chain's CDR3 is CASSLLSSGNTQYF. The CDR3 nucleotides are TGTGCCAGCAGCTTGTTGTCTAGCGGAAATACGCAGTATTTT.

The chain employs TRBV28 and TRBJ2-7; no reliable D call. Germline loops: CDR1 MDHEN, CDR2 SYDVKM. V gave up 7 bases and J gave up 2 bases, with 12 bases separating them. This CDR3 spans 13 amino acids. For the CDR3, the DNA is TGTGCCAGCACCCCCCCAGTACCCTACGAGCAGTACTTC. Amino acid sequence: CASTPPVPYEQYF.

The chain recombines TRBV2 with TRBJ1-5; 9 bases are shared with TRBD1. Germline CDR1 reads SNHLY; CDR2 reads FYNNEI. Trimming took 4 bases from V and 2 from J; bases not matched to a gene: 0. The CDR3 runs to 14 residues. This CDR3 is CASSGQGGNQPQHF. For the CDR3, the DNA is TGTGCCAGCAGTGGACAGGGGGGCAATCAGCCCCAGCATTTT.

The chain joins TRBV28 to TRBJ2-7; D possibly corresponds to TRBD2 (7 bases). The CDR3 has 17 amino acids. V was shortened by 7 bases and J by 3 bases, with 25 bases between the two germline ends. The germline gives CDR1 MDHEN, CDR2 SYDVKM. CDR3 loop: CASMVFVGGRALYEQYF. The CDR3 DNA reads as TGTGCCAGCATGGTGTTCGTAGGGGGGAGGGCTCTCTACGAGCAGTACTTC.

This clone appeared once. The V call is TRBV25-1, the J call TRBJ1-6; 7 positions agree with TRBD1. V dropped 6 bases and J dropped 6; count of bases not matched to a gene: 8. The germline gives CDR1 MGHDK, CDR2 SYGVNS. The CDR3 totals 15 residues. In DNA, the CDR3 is TGTGCCAGCAGAGATACCAGGGGGTCTAATTCACCCCTCCACTTT. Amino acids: CASRDTRGSNSPLHF.

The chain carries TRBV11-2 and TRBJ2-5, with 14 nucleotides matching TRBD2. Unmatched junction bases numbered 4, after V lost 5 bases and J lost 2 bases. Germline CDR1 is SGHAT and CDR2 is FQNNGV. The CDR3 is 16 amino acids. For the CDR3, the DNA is TGTGCCAGCAGCCAGGGACTAGCGGGAGCACAAGAGACCCAGTACTTC. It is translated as CASSQGLAGAQETQYF.

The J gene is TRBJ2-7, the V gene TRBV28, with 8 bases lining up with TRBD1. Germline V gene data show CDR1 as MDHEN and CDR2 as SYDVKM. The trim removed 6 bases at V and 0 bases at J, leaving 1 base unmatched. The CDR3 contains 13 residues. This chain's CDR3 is CASRGQDSYEQYF. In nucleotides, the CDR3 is TGTGCCAGCAGGGGACAGGACTCCTACGAGCAGTACTTC.

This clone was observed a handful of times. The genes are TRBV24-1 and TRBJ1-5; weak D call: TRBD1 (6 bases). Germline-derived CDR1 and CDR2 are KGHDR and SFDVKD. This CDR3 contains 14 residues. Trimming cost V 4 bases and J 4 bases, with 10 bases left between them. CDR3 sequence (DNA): TGTGCCACCAGTGAATCACAGGGAAATCAGCCCCAGCATTTT. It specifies CATSESQGNQPQHF.

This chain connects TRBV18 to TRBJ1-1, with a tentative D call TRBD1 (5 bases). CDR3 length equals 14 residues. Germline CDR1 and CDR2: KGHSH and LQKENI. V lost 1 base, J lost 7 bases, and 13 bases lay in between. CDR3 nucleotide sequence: TGTGCCAGCTCACCACGCGGGGGTGGAAATGAAGCTTTCTTT. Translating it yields CASSPRGGGNEAFF.

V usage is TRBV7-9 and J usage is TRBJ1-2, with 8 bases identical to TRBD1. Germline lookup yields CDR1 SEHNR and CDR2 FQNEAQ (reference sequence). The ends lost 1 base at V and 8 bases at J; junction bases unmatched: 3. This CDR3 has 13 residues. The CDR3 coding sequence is TGTGCCAGCAGCTTAGGGACAGGGCTAGGCTACACCTTC. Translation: CASSLGTGLGYTF.

The DNA of the CDR3 is TGTGCCAGCAGTGAGATGACAGGGGTTATCTATGGCTACACCTTC. It translates to CASSEMTGVIYGYTF. The chain is built from TRBV6-1 and TRBJ1-2, with 8 positions matching TRBD1. J was trimmed by 4 bases and V by 3 bases; bases with no gene match: 7. CDR3 length: 15 amino acids. Germline V gives CDR1 MNHNS, CDR2 SASEGT.

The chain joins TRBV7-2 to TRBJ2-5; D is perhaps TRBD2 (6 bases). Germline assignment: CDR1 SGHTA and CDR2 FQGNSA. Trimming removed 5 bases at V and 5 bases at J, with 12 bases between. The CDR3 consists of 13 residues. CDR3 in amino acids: CASSATRIETQYF. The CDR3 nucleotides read TGTGCCAGCAGCGCGACTAGGATCGAGACCCAGTACTTC.

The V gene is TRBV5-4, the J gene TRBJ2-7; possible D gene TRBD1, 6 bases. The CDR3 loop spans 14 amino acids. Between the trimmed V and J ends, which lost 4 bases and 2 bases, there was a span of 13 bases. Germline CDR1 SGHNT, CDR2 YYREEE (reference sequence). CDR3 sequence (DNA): TGTGCCAGCAGCCAGCGACAGGCCCCCTACGAGCAGTACTTC. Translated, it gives CASSQRQAPYEQYF. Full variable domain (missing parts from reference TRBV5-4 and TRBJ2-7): ETGVTQSPTHLIKTRGQQVTLRCSSQSGHNTVSWYQQALGQGPQFIFQYYREEENGRGNFPPRFSGLQFPNYSSELNVNALELDDSALYLCASSQRQAPYEQYFGPGTRLTVT.

For the CDR3, the DNA is TGTGCCAGCAGTTACGAGCGGAGCACAGATACGCAGTATTTT. Protein sequence: CASSYERSTDTQYF. V gene TRBV6-6 combines with J gene TRBJ2-3; D is perhaps TRBD2 (5 bases). V was trimmed by 2 bases and J by 0 bases, leaving 6 bases between them. CDR3 size: 14 residues. In germline, CDR1 is MNHNY, CDR2 SVGAGI (reference sequence).

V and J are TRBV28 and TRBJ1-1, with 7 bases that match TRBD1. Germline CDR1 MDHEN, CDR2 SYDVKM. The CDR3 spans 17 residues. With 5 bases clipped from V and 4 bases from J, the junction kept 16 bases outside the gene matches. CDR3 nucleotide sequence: TGTGCCAGCAGTCTCCTTGGACAGGCTGAGGGGTCCACTGAAGCTTTCTTT. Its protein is CASSLLGQAEGSTEAFF.

CDR3 sequence (DNA): TGCGCCAGCAGCTTGTTTCTGGGGCAGAACACCGGGGAGCTGTTTTTT. This sequence encodes CASSLFLGQNTGELFF. The chain has TRBV5-1 and TRBJ2-2; maybe TRBD1 (5 bases). Germline V CDR1 and CDR2: SGHRS, YFSETQ. V lost 1 base and J lost 1, with 11 bases in between. This CDR3 comprises 16 residues.

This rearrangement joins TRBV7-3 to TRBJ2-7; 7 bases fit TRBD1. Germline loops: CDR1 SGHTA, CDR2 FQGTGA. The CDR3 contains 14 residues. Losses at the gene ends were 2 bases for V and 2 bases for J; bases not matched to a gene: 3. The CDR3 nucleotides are TGTGCCAGCAGCTTACAGGGGACAGCCTACGAGCAGTACTTC. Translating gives CASSLQGTAYEQYF.

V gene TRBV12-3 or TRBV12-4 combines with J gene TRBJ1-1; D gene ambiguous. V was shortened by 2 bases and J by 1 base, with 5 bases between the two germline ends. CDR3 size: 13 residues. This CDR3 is CASSLIQNTEAFF. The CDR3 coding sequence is TGTGCCAGCAGTTTAATACAGAACACTGAAGCTTTCTTT.

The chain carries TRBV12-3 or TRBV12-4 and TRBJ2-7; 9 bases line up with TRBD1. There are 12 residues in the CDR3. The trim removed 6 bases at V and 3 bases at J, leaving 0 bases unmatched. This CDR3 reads CASRGQGYEQYF. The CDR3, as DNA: TGTGCCAGCAGGGGACAGGGCTACGAGCAGTACTTC.

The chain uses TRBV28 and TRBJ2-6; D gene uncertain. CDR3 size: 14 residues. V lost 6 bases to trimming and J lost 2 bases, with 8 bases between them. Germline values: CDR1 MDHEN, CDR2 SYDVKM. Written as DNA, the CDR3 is TGTGCCAGCAGGGGCCCTACTGGGGCCAACGTCCTGACTTTC. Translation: CASRGPTGANVLTF.